This entry lists 27 T cell receptor beta chains sequenced from one sample in a study of cytomegalovirus exposure and HLA in healthy donors. PCR involved 60 Vbeta and 13 Jbeta primers. TCRdb's copy holds only in-frame clones and misses some; the assay was immunoSEQ multiplex PCR. The sample contains some 140,000 clones, roughly four fifths of which appear only once. Sequenced sample: PBMCs. The receptor source for this set is a man aged 25 to 45 in good health and CMV-seronegative.

The chain uses TRBV19 and TRBJ1-4; D unresolved. CDR3 length equals 15 residues. The ends were cut back, 3 bases at V and 6 bases at J, with 14 bases in the middle. Germline CDR1 and CDR2: LNHDA and SQIVND (reference sequence). The CDR3 DNA follows: TGTGCCAGTAGTATGGTGAGGGAAAGGGATGAAAAACTGTTTTTT. It yields the protein CASSMVRERDEKLFF.

V gene TRBV18 combines with J gene TRBJ1-1, with unresolved D. Per germline, CDR1 KGHSH and CDR2 LQKENI. V was pared by 3 bases and J by 7 bases, with 21 bases between. The CDR3 sequence is 16 residues long. In nucleotides, the CDR3 is TGTGCCAGCTCACCCGACGGAGGTCCTTTCCAAGGTGAAGCTTTCTTT. This translates into CASSPDGGPFQGEAFF.

This clone was detected only a few times. The chain joins TRBV28 to TRBJ2-5; D gene unclear. Judging by the DNA end, TRBJ2-7 fits better; the J call may be wrong. CDR3 size: 12 residues. Germline V gene lookup returns CDR1 MDHEN and CDR2 SYDVKM. CDR3 sequence reads: CASSSDDYEQYF. CDR3 bases: TGTGCCAGCAGTTCGGACGACTACGAGCAGTACTTC.

The chain uses TRBV27 and TRBJ1-1; no clear D. The CDR3 totals 14 residues. Trimming left V 3 bases short and J 0 bases short, with 8 bases between. Germline lookup yields CDR1 MNHEY and CDR2 SMNVEV (reference sequence). CDR3 DNA: TGTGCCAGCAGTTTCAGTTATATGAACACTGAAGCTTTCTTT. Its protein is CASSFSYMNTEAFF.

This chain uses TRBV5-1 with TRBJ1-4; D gene unclear. V was pared by 6 bases and J by 6 bases, with 18 bases between. CDR3 size: 15 residues. In germline, CDR1 is SGHRS, CDR2 YFSETQ. CDR3 sequence reads: CASTTFGREDEKLFF. Here the CDR3 DNA reads TGCGCCAGCACAACTTTTGGGAGGGAAGATGAAAAACTGTTTTTT.

This chain joins TRBV11-2 and TRBJ2-1; 7 nucleotides match TRBD2. The V segment lost 3 bases and the J segment 8 bases; nucleotides outside the gene matches: 13. CDR3 length equals 16 residues. Germline values: CDR1 SGHAT, CDR2 FQNNGV. CDR3 DNA: TGTGCCAGCAGCTTGCCGACGGGAGGCGGTCGCGATGAGCAGTTCTTC. Protein: CASSLPTGGGRDEQFF.

This chain links TRBV9 with TRBJ1-5; 7 bases line up with TRBD1. With 3 bases clipped from V and 0 bases from J, the junction kept 0 bases outside the gene matches. Germline V gene lookup returns CDR1 SGDLS and CDR2 YYNGEE. The CDR3 consists of 14 residues. The CDR3, as DNA: TGTGCCAGCAGCGGACAGGGTAGCAATCAGCCCCAGCATTTT. This encodes CASSGQGSNQPQHF.

This chain connects TRBV12-5 to TRBJ1-1; TRBD1 might be the D (5 bases). Per germline, CDR1 LGHNT and CDR2 FRNRAP. V gave up 2 bases and J gave up 4 bases, with 8 bases separating them. The CDR3 covers 13 residues. The CDR3 region is CASGLRQGTEAFF. CDR3 DNA: TGTGCTAGTGGTTTGCGGCAGGGCACTGAAGCTTTCTTT.

This chain links TRBV2 with TRBJ2-5; 7 bases agree with TRBD1. The CDR3 length is 14 residues. The V gene's germline CDR1 is SNHLY and CDR2 FYNNEI. J was trimmed by 5 bases and V by 1 base; bases with no gene match: 4. CDR3 nucleotide sequence: TGTGCCAGCAGTGAAGGACAGGGCGGTGAGACCCAGTACTTC. Translating it yields CASSEGQGGETQYF.

The chain couples TRBV4-1 to TRBJ2-7, with D possibly being TRBD2 (6 bases). This CDR3 is built from 16 residues. Germline CDR1 is MGHRA and CDR2 is YSYEKL. Trimming cost V 1 base and J 7 bases, with 20 bases left between them. The chain's CDR3 is CASSQANLVAAGEQYF. CDR3 coding DNA: TGCGCCAGCAGCCAAGCGAACCTCGTTGCGGCGGGGGAGCAGTACTTC.

The chain employs TRBV6-5 and TRBJ1-4, with 8 positions matching TRBD1. CDR3 length: 15 residues. The V gene's germline CDR1 is MNHEY and CDR2 SVGAGI. The ends lost 6 bases at V and 7 bases at J; junction bases unmatched: 10. CDR3 protein: CASSRTWTGSEKLFF. The CDR3 nucleotides are TGTGCCAGCAGCCGGACGTGGACAGGGAGTGAAAAACTGTTTTTT.

This chain connects TRBV7-2 to TRBJ2-5; D might be TRBD1 (6 bases). The CDR3 runs 14 residues. CDR1 and CDR2 from the germline V gene are SGHTA and FQGNSA. Trimming pared 2 bases from V and 5 bases from J, leaving 12 bases between. Here the CDR3 reads CASSLSQGVETQYF. The CDR3 DNA reads as TGTGCCAGCAGCTTATCACAGGGAGTGGAGACCCAGTACTTC.

V and J are TRBV7-6 and TRBJ2-1; 10 bases align to TRBD2. The junction had 8 bases not matched to a gene; V was cut back by 5 bases and J by 4 bases. There are 16 residues in the CDR3. Germline CDR1 reads SGHVS; CDR2 reads FNYEAQ. CDR3 nucleotides: TGTGCCAGCAGCCCTTTACTAGCGGGACAATACAATGAGCAGTTCTTC. It is translated as CASSPLLAGQYNEQFF.

As concerns this clone: The identical CDR3 is also encoded by other nucleotide sequences in the sample. The chain combines TRBV5-1 with TRBJ2-5, with 8 bases aligning to TRBD2. The CDR3 consists of 13 residues. Trimming at V came to 6 bases and at J to 1 base, leaving 2 bases not matched to a gene. In germline, CDR1 is SGHRS, CDR2 YFSETQ. Here the CDR3 reads CASKLAGQETQYF. The CDR3 coding sequence is TGCGCCAGCAAGCTAGCGGGCCAAGAGACCCAGTACTTC. Based on the CDR3 plus reference TRBV5-1 and TRBJ2-5, the full variable domain is KAGVTQTPRYLIKTRGQQVTLSCSPISGHRSVSWYQQTPGQGLQFLFEYFSETQRNKGNFPGRFSGRQFSNSRSEMNVSTLELGDSALYLCASKLAGQETQYFGPGTRLLVL.

V usage is TRBV6-5 and J usage is TRBJ2-7, with TRBD1 matching 8 bases. The CDR3 is 14 amino acids. The germline CDR1 and CDR2 sequences are MNHEY and SVGAGI. Trimming removed 6 bases from V and 1 base from J; junction bases left unmatched: 5. The chain's CDR3 is CASRAGQDSYEQYF. The CDR3 bases are TGTGCCAGCAGGGCGGGACAGGATTCCTACGAGCAGTACTTC.

V gene TRBV27 combines with J gene TRBJ2-3, with 8 positions matching TRBD2. CDR1 MNHEY and CDR2 SMNVEV come from the germline V gene (reference sequence). The CDR3 spans 14 residues. V was clipped by 11 bases and J by 1 base; unmatched bases: 8. The CDR3 DNA reads TGTGCCTCCCGACTAGCGTTCCGCACAGATACGCAGTATTTT. Its translation: CASRLAFRTDTQYF.

In its sample, this clone was seen a few times. This chain connects TRBV5-1 to TRBJ2-1, with 10 bases fitting TRBD2. The J segment lost 7 bases and the V segment lost 4 bases, leaving 11 bases of the junction unmatched. CDR1 is SGHRS and CDR2 is YFSETQ in the germline V gene. The CDR3 contains 16 residues. The CDR3 sequence: CASSASLAGGWNEQFF. The CDR3 nucleotides are TGCGCCAGCAGCGCCTCCTTAGCGGGAGGTTGGAATGAGCAGTTCTTC.

J is TRBJ2-7 and V is TRBV6-5, with D perhaps matching TRBD1 (6 bases). V was shortened by 0 bases and J by 4 bases, with 13 bases between the two germline ends. This CDR3 is built from 15 residues. Germline V lookup: CDR1 MNHEY, CDR2 SVGAGI. The CDR3, as DNA: TGTGCCAGCAGTTACTCTGGGGACAAACTGTACGAGCAGTACTTC. Its translation is CASSYSGDKLYEQYF.

The V gene is TRBV18, the J gene TRBJ2-7, with unresolved D. V lost 3 bases, J lost 3 bases, and 9 bases lay in between. The germline CDR1 and CDR2 sequences are KGHSH and LQKENI. CDR3 length: 13 residues. CDR3 residues: CASSPSQNYEQYF. CDR3 nucleotide sequence: TGTGCCAGCTCACCGAGCCAAAACTACGAGCAGTACTTC.

The genes are TRBV27 and TRBJ2-7; 7 nucleotides agree with TRBD2. The CDR3 contains 15 residues. V lost 0 bases and J lost 0; bases outside the gene matches: 2. Germline values: CDR1 MNHEY, CDR2 SMNVEV (reference sequence). CDR3 loop: CASSLSGLRSYEQYF. In DNA form, the CDR3 reads TGTGCCAGCAGTTTATCGGGACTACGCTCCTACGAGCAGTACTTC.

V usage is TRBV6-5 and J usage is TRBJ2-3, with 9 bases that match TRBD2. CDR1 is MNHEY and CDR2 is SVGAGI in the germline V gene. J lost 4 bases, V lost 7 bases, and 9 bases had no gene match. The CDR3 is 15 amino acids. This CDR3 reads CASTSSGSQADTQYF. Written as DNA, the CDR3 is TGTGCCAGCACTAGTAGCGGGAGTCAAGCAGATACGCAGTATTTT.

This rearrangement joins TRBV5-4 to TRBJ2-1, with TRBD2 matching 9 bases. J gave up 4 bases and V 5 bases, and 10 bases lay outside the gene matches. CDR1 and CDR2 from the germline V gene are SGHNT and YYREEE (reference sequence). CDR3 size: 16 residues. The CDR3 spells CASREQGLAGYNEQFF. CDR3 sequence (DNA): TGTGCCAGCAGAGAGCAGGGGCTAGCGGGGTACAATGAGCAGTTCTTC.

The rearrangement joins TRBV14 to TRBJ2-7; 7 bases match TRBD1. The CDR3 is made up of 13 amino acids. Germline CDR1 and CDR2: SGHDN and FVKESK. J gave up 9 bases and V 3 bases, and 8 bases lay outside the gene matches. CDR3 in amino acids: CASSQGTVRSQYF. The CDR3 nucleotides are TGTGCCAGCAGCCAGGGGACAGTGCGTTCGCAGTACTTC.

This chain links TRBV21-1 with TRBJ2-7; the table's D call, TRBD2, has no DNA check behind it. TRBV21-1 is listed as a pseudogene. The CDR3 covers 15 residues. The CDR3 loop is CASSKARFSAGMPFF. DNA of the CDR3: TGTGCCAGCAGCAAAGCGCGCTTCTCGGCGGGGATGCCCTTCTTC.

CDR3 DNA: TGTGCCAGCAGGCAGGCCAACATTGGAAACACCATATATTTT. Its protein is CASRQANIGNTIYF. This chain connects TRBV28 to TRBJ1-3; D call uncertain. Trimming stripped 6 bases from V and 3 bases from J, with 12 bases between. Germline V gene data show CDR1 as MDHEN and CDR2 as SYDVKM. The CDR3 sequence is 14 residues long.

The chain has TRBV28 and TRBJ1-6, with TRBD1 matching over 7 bases. The junction had 9 bases not matched to a gene; V was cut back by 4 bases and J by 0 bases. Germline values: CDR1 MDHEN, CDR2 SYDVKM. CDR3 length: 18 amino acids. CDR3 protein: CASSSGTQGSSYNSPLHF. In DNA, the CDR3 is TGTGCCAGCAGTTCCGGGACACAGGGGAGCTCCTATAATTCACCCCTCCACTTT.

The J gene is TRBJ1-2, the V gene TRBV2; 9 nucleotides line up with TRBD1. CDR3 length equals 15 residues. The junction had 9 bases not matched to a gene; V was cut back by 5 bases and J by 5 bases. Germline CDR1 reads SNHLY; CDR2 reads FYNNEI. CDR3 loop: CASSLQGAEEYGYTF. Here the CDR3 DNA reads TGTGCCAGCAGTTTACAGGGGGCAGAAGAATATGGCTACACCTTC.